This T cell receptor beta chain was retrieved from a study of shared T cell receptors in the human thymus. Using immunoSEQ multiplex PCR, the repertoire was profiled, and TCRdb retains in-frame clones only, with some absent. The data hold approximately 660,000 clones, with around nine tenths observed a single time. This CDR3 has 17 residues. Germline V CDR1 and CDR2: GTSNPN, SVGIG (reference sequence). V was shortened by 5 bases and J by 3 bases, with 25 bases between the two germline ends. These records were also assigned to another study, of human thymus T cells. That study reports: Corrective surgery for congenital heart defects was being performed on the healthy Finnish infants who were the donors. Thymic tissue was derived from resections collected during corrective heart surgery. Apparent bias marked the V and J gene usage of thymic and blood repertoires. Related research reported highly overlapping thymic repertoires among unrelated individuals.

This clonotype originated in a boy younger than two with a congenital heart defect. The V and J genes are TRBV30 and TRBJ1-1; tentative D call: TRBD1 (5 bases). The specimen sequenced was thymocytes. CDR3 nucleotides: TGTGCCTGGCACCCCTCGGGGGTCCCTTTGAGGGACACTGAAGCTTTCTTT. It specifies CAWHPSGVPLRDTEAFF.